Presented here are 26 T cell receptor beta chains from one specimen sequenced in a study of blood T cell repertoires in COVID-19. Clones were sequenced by immunoSEQ multiplex PCR, and TCRdb holds only the in-frame ones, with some missing. The sample has hundreds of thousands of clones, about 90% seen once. The sequenced material came from PBMCs or T cells enriched from blood (not recorded which). Receptors originate from a woman in her twenties or thirties who had recovered from COVID-19.

This rearrangement joins TRBV27 to TRBJ2-1; 9 nucleotides agree with TRBD2. Germline V gives CDR1 MNHEY, CDR2 SMNVEV (reference sequence). CDR3 size: 15 residues. The V gene end was trimmed by 2 bases and the J gene end by 8 bases; junction bases not matched to a gene: 7. CDR3 amino acids: CASSLASGATDEQFF. For the CDR3, the DNA is TGTGCCAGCAGTTTAGCTAGCGGGGCCACGGATGAGCAGTTCTTC.

This clone appeared a single time. CDR3 amino acids: CASSESAGVDPNRQYF. The CDR3 coding sequence is TGCGCCAGCAGTGAGTCGGCAGGGGTCGACCCCAATCGGCAGTACTTC. The chain uses TRBV10-1 and TRBJ2-7; tentative D call: TRBD1 (6 bases). The CDR3 contains 16 residues. The germline V gene has CDR1 WNHNN and CDR2 SYGVQD (reference sequence). V dropped 0 bases and J dropped 9 bases, with 21 bases sitting between them.

The chain is built from TRBV28 and TRBJ1-5, with D possibly being TRBD1 (6 bases). Trimming shortened V by 7 bases and J by 2 bases, and 18 bases separated the two germline ends. The CDR3 is 16 residues long. Germline CDR1 is MDHEN and CDR2 is SYDVKM. CDR3 in amino acids: CASTSIQGLRNQPQHF. CDR3 DNA: TGTGCCAGCACCTCTATACAGGGTCTCCGCAATCAGCCCCAGCATTTT.

This chain links TRBV19 with TRBJ2-3; weak D call: TRBD2 (7 bases). The germline V gene encodes CDR1 LNHDA and CDR2 SQIVND (reference sequence). CDR3 length equals 15 residues. Trimming cost V 7 bases and J 4 bases, with 18 bases left between them. For the CDR3, the DNA is TGTGCCAGTACTCTAGGGGGGGGGCCCCCAGATACGCAGTATTTT. This codes for CASTLGGGPPDTQYF.

The chain is built from TRBV28 and TRBJ1-2, with unresolved D. V was cut by 2 bases and J by 5 bases, with 15 bases left in between. The CDR3 is made up of 15 amino acids. CDR1 and CDR2 from the germline V gene are MDHEN and SYDVKM. CDR3 nucleotides: TGTGCCAGCAGTTTAGATTCGGATGCAGGTTATGGCTACACCTTC. It specifies CASSLDSDAGYGYTF.

The V gene is TRBV19, the J gene TRBJ1-1, with TRBD1 matching over 11 bases. Trimming at V came to 6 bases and at J to 3 bases, leaving 6 bases not matched to a gene. This CDR3 region has 15 residues. CDR1 LNHDA and CDR2 SQIVND come from the germline V gene (reference sequence). The CDR3 DNA reads TGTGCCAGTAGCCCCGGGGACAGGGGGGACACTGAAGCTTTCTTT. Its protein product is CASSPGDRGDTEAFF.

This chain uses TRBV19 with TRBJ2-7, with D perhaps TRBD2 (5 bases). The ends were cut back, 3 bases at V and 0 bases at J, with 12 bases in the middle. This CDR3 is 15 amino acids long. CDR1 and CDR2 (germline): LNHDA, SQIVND (reference sequence). The CDR3 DNA sequence: TGTGCCAGTAGTATTACAGCGGCGGACTCCTACGAGCAGTACTTC. It is translated as CASSITAADSYEQYF.

The V gene is TRBV7-8, the J gene TRBJ1-1; D is possibly TRBD1 (5 bases). The CDR3 totals 16 residues. Germline V gives CDR1 SGHVS, CDR2 FQNEAQ. The V and J ends lost 5 bases and 3 bases respectively, with 19 bases between them. The CDR3 DNA sequence: TGTGCCAGCAGCCCACGGGGAACAGGCGGGGACACTGAAGCTTTCTTT. This sequence encodes CASSPRGTGGDTEAFF. The full variable domain, completed using reference TRBV7-8 and TRBJ1-1, is GAGVSQSPRYKVAKRGQDVALRCDPISGHVSLFWYQQALGQGPEFLTYFQNEAQLDKSGLPSDRFFAERPEGSVSTLKIQRTQQEDSAVYLCASSPRGTGGDTEAFFGQGTRLTVV.

The CDR3 is CASSPPDRAPGNTIYF. The CDR3 region has the DNA TGTGCCAGCTCACCACCGGACAGGGCACCTGGAAACACCATATATTTT. The chain links TRBV18 to TRBJ1-3; 8 bases are a match to TRBD1. The CDR3 runs 16 residues. In germline, CDR1 is KGHSH, CDR2 LQKENI. V gave up 0 bases and J gave up 2 bases; unmatched junction bases: 3.

The chain joins TRBV12-5 to TRBJ2-7; TRBD2 matches 13 bases. The V gene's germline CDR1 is LGHNT and CDR2 FRNRAP. This CDR3 has 16 amino acids. After removal of 4 bases from V and 3 bases from J, the junction contained 6 bases not matched to a gene. CDR3 in DNA: TGTGCTAGTGGTTCCTGGACTAGCGGGGGAGTCTACGAGCAGTACTTC. Protein sequence: CASGSWTSGGVYEQYF.

The chain has TRBV9 and TRBJ1-3; D is unclear. The CDR3 extends over 14 amino acids. V dropped 0 bases and J dropped 8 bases, with 12 bases sitting between them. In germline, CDR1 is SGDLS, CDR2 YYNGEE. CDR3 sequence: CASSVVGLGDTIYF. The CDR3 DNA follows: TGTGCCAGCAGCGTAGTAGGCTTGGGAGACACCATATATTTT.

The J gene is TRBJ2-5, the V gene TRBV5-6; possible D gene TRBD2, 6 bases. Germline CDR1 is SGHDT and CDR2 is YYEEEE. Between the trimmed V and J ends, which lost 0 bases and 5 bases, there was a span of 17 bases. The CDR3 loop spans 16 amino acids. This chain's CDR3 is CASSLALAGRRETQYF. The CDR3 DNA is TGTGCCAGCAGCTTGGCCCTGGCGGGGAGGCGGGAGACCCAGTACTTC.

The chain combines TRBV6-1 with TRBJ1-1, with 9 bases identical to TRBD1. CDR1 and CDR2 from the germline V gene are MNHNS and SASEGT. There are 18 residues in the CDR3. V dropped 0 bases and J dropped 0; count of bases not matched to a gene: 8. The CDR3 here is CASSEAFPGQGLNTEAFF. The CDR3 DNA sequence: TGTGCCAGCAGTGAAGCGTTCCCGGGACAGGGTCTGAACACTGAAGCTTTCTTT.

The chain employs TRBV6-5 and TRBJ1-1; a weak D match, TRBD1 (6 bases). V was trimmed by 5 bases and J by 5 bases, leaving 15 bases between them. CDR1 and CDR2 from the germline V gene are MNHEY and SVGAGI. This CDR3 has 14 residues. CDR3 nucleotides: TGTGCCAGCAGTACAGGGTTTGATTGGACTGAAGCTTTCTTT. Translating gives CASSTGFDWTEAFF.

V and J are TRBV27 and TRBJ2-5; no firm D call. The CDR3 loop spans 15 amino acids. Germline CDR1 and CDR2: MNHEY and SMNVEV (reference sequence). V was pared by 3 bases and J by 2 bases, with 13 bases between. This CDR3 reads CASSFSRLEQETQYF. CDR3 nucleotide sequence: TGTGCCAGCAGTTTTTCCAGACTGGAGCAAGAGACCCAGTACTTC.

The chain employs TRBV5-1 and TRBJ2-1; 7 positions agree with TRBD1. Trimming took 1 base from V and 1 from J; bases not matched to a gene: 2. The CDR3 has 15 amino acids. CDR1 and CDR2 (germline): SGHRS, YFSETQ. CDR3 sequence reads: CASSLKQGSYNEQFF. In DNA form, the CDR3 reads TGCGCCAGCAGCTTGAAACAGGGGTCCTACAATGAGCAGTTCTTC.

The chain recombines TRBV28 with TRBJ2-7, with TRBD1 identical over 7 bases. CDR1 is MDHEN and CDR2 is SYDVKM in the germline V gene. The CDR3 contains 16 residues. With V trimmed by 3 bases and J by 1 base, 9 bases remained unmatched. CDR3 sequence: CASSFTLQGLSYEQYF. CDR3 nucleotide sequence: TGTGCCAGCAGTTTCACCCTACAGGGGTTATCCTACGAGCAGTACTTC.

This sequence joins TRBV27 and TRBJ2-1, with 10 bases fitting TRBD1. The CDR3 runs 14 residues. Germline V CDR1 and CDR2: MNHEY, SMNVEV (reference sequence). The trim removed 6 bases at V and 7 bases at J, leaving 6 bases unmatched. This chain's CDR3 is CASSPRTGGNEQFF. CDR3 bases: TGTGCCAGCAGCCCCAGGACAGGGGGGAATGAGCAGTTCTTC.

The genes are TRBV28 and TRBJ2-3, with TRBD2 identical over 16 bases. CDR1 is MDHEN, CDR2 SYDVKM, per germline. V lost 5 bases and J lost 0; bases outside the gene matches: 5. The CDR3 extends over 18 amino acids. CDR3 protein: CASSLGLAGGTSTDTQYF. CDR3 nucleotides: TGTGCCAGCAGTCTGGGACTAGCGGGGGGGACTAGCACAGATACGCAGTATTTT.

The rearrangement links TRBV6-4 to TRBJ1-1, with 7 positions matching TRBD1. CDR1 and CDR2 (germline): MRHNA, SNTAGT. This CDR3 is built from 15 residues. V shed 4 bases, J shed 1 base, and the junction held 6 bases outside the gene matches. The CDR3 is CASSAHRGGNTEAFF. CDR3 nucleotides: TGTGCCAGCAGTGCGCACAGGGGAGGGAACACTGAAGCTTTCTTT.

This sequence joins TRBV6-2 or TRBV6-3 and TRBJ2-6; D ambiguous. Germline V lookup: CDR1 MNHEY, CDR2 SVGEGT. The CDR3 is 15 amino acids. V was clipped by 5 bases and J by 2 bases, with 10 bases between them. The CDR3 DNA reads as TGTGCCAGCAGTACTATAAGCGCTGGGGCCAACGTCCTGACTTTC. This sequence encodes CASSTISAGANVLTF.

V usage is TRBV3-1 (or the pseudogene TRBV3-2) and J usage is TRBJ1-2; D remains ambiguous. Germline V gene sequence: CDR1 LGHDT, CDR2 YNNKEL (reference sequence). CDR3 length: 15 amino acids. Trimming took off 1 base at V and 2 bases at J, with 11 bases between the two ends. The CDR3 loop reads CASSQGRHTNYGYTF. The CDR3 DNA is TGTGCCAGCAGCCAAGGCCGACACACCAACTATGGCTACACCTTC.

The rearrangement uses TRBV2 and TRBJ1-1; D might be TRBD1 (5 bases). CDR1 is SNHLY, CDR2 FYNNEI, per germline. The ends were cut back, 6 bases at V and 3 bases at J, with 11 bases in the middle. The CDR3 has 13 residues. This chain's CDR3 is CASRGRRDTEAFF. CDR3 in DNA: TGTGCCAGCAGGGGGCGACGCGACACTGAAGCTTTCTTT.

The genes are TRBV11-2 and TRBJ2-7; possible D gene TRBD1, 6 bases. Germline V gives CDR1 SGHAT, CDR2 FQNNGV. This CDR3 is 15 amino acids long. The germline V and J ends were trimmed by 1 base and 7 bases, with 17 bases remaining between them. The CDR3 DNA follows: TGTGCCAGCAGCTTAGGCGGCAGGACCCAGGGGGAGCAGTACTTC. Its translation: CASSLGGRTQGEQYF.

The chain carries TRBV4-1 and TRBJ1-1; a weak D match, TRBD1 (6 bases). Trimming took off 0 bases at V and 13 bases at J, with 15 bases between the two ends. The germline V gene has CDR1 MGHRA and CDR2 YSYEKL. The CDR3 loop spans 13 amino acids. CDR3 bases: TGCGCCAGCAGCCAAGACAGAACAGGGAGGGTTTTCTTT. As protein: CASSQDRTGRVFF.

The chain is built from TRBV4-1 and TRBJ1-3, with D perhaps TRBD1 (6 bases). Germline V gene lookup returns CDR1 MGHRA and CDR2 YSYEKL. This CDR3 is 15 amino acids long. Trimming cost V 1 base and J 6 bases, with 13 bases left between them. CDR3 DNA: TGCGCCAGCAGCCAAGCTCGGGGGGCACCAAACACCATATATTTT. Translation: CASSQARGAPNTIYF.